What follows are 24 T cell receptor beta chains derived from one specimen sequenced in a study of blood T cell repertoires in COVID-19. Measured with immunoSEQ multiplex PCR; TCRdb has only the in-frame clones, and not every one. Of 170,000 or so clones in the sample, roughly 84% were seen once. Specimen: peripheral blood. The receptors here all came from a man aged 18-30 years with active or convalescent COVID-19.

The chain joins TRBV7-9 to TRBJ2-1, with 13 positions matching TRBD2. Germline values: CDR1 SEHNR, CDR2 FQNEAQ (reference sequence). There are 14 residues in the CDR3. V trimming: 6 bases; J trimming: 6 bases; junction bases outside the gene matches: 2. In nucleotides, the CDR3 is TGTGCCAGCAGTCGGACTAGCGGGAGCAATGAGCAGTTCTTC. Encoded protein: CASSRTSGSNEQFF. The full variable domain, with the rest looked up from reference TRBV7-9 and TRBJ2-1, is DTGVSQNPRHKITKRGQNVTFRCDPISEHNRLYWYRQTLGQGPEFLTYFQNEAQLEKSRLLSDRFSAERPKGSFSTLEIQRTEQGDSAMYLCASSRTSGSNEQFFGPGTRLTVL.

The chain employs TRBV16 and TRBJ2-2, with D unclear. CDR3 size: 13 residues. Germline-derived CDR1 and CDR2 are KGHSY and FQNENV. Trimming removed 3 bases at V and 4 bases at J, with 6 bases between. This CDR3 is CASSQAATGELFF. Written as DNA, the CDR3 is TGTGCCAGCAGCCAGGCGGCCACCGGGGAGCTGTTTTTT.

V is TRBV5-8 and J is TRBJ1-5; tentative D call: TRBD1 (6 bases). V lost 0 bases to trimming and J lost 5 bases, with 18 bases between them. The CDR3 loop spans 17 amino acids. CDR1 is SGHTS, CDR2 YDEGEE, per germline. The CDR3 nucleotides are TGTGCCAGCAGCTTGGACCCCTACAGGGCTGGTGATCAGCCCCAGCATTTT. This codes for CASSLDPYRAGDQPQHF.

CDR3 amino acids: CASSLAAPWRSSYNEQFF. The CDR3 nucleotides are TGTGCCAGCAGCTTGGCGGCTCCGTGGAGGAGCTCCTACAATGAGCAGTTCTTC. The chain couples TRBV5-8 to TRBJ2-1; a weak D match, TRBD2 (5 bases). The CDR3 is made up of 18 amino acids. Trimming pared 0 bases from V and 0 bases from J, leaving 16 bases between. The germline V gene has CDR1 SGHTS and CDR2 YDEGEE.

In regard to this clone: Other nucleotide sequences in the sample specify the same CDR3. The chain combines TRBV27 with TRBJ2-7; weak D call: TRBD1 (6 bases). The CDR3 is 13 residues long. Trimming removed 2 bases at V and 1 base at J, with 6 bases between. CDR1 is MNHEY, CDR2 SMNVEV, per germline (reference sequence). The CDR3 sequence: CASSLRGSYEQYF. The CDR3 coding sequence is TGTGCCAGCAGTTTAAGGGGGTCCTACGAGCAGTACTTC.

The rearrangement links TRBV30 to TRBJ1-1; possible D gene TRBD1, 6 bases. Trimming shortened V by 0 bases and J by 2 bases, and 10 bases separated the two germline ends. This CDR3 comprises 14 residues. Germline V gene lookup returns CDR1 GTSNPN and CDR2 SVGIG (reference sequence). CDR3 DNA: TGTGCCTGGAGTGTATATGGGGGCAACACTGAAGCTTTCTTT. Its translation: CAWSVYGGNTEAFF.

The chain employs TRBV5-1 and TRBJ2-7, with a tentative D call TRBD2 (5 bases). V shed 0 bases and J shed 4 bases, with 11 bases lying between them. Per the germline V gene, CDR1 is SGHRS and CDR2 is YFSETQ. The CDR3 totals 14 residues. This CDR3 reads CASSLAPPGYEQYF. The CDR3 nucleotides read TGCGCCAGCAGCTTGGCCCCCCCGGGGTACGAGCAGTACTTC.

This chain links TRBV7-7 with TRBJ2-3; possible D gene TRBD2, 5 bases. Germline assignment: CDR1 SSHAT and CDR2 FNYEAQ (reference sequence). The CDR3 length is 13 residues. V was shortened by 10 bases and J by 1 base, with 12 bases between the two germline ends. CDR3 sequence (DNA): TGTGCCACAAGGGAGTCGGGCACAGATACGCAGTATTTT. It is translated as CATRESGTDTQYF.

The gene calls are TRBV4-2 and TRBJ2-6; 10 positions match TRBD2. V was pared by 1 base and J by 1 base, with 10 bases of the junction left unmatched. This CDR3 has 20 amino acids. Germline V gene lookup returns CDR1 LGHNA and CDR2 YNFKEQ. The DNA for the CDR3 is TGTGCCAGCAGCCAAGTCTTTGGGCTAGCGGGAGCGTCTGGGGCCAACGTCCTGACTTTC. As protein: CASSQVFGLAGASGANVLTF.

This clone was seen a single time. The chain joins TRBV9 to TRBJ2-7; D gene uncertain. This CDR3 contains 12 residues. The germline V gene encodes CDR1 SGDLS and CDR2 YYNGEE. V lost 3 bases and J lost 6, with 10 bases in between. For the CDR3, the DNA is TGTGCCAGCAGCGCGTGGCTAGGCGAGCAGTACTTC. As protein: CASSAWLGEQYF. Supplemented by reference TRBV9 and TRBJ2-7, the full variable domain reads DSGVTQTPKHLITATGQRVTLRCSPRSGDLSVYWYQQSLDQGLQFLIQYYNGEERAKGNILERFSAQQFPDLHSELNLSSLELGDSALYFCASSAWLGEQYFGPGTRLTVT.

This chain links TRBV7-9 with TRBJ1-4; D gene ambiguous. From germline, CDR1 is SEHNR and CDR2 FQNEAQ (reference sequence). V lost 5 bases, J lost 0 bases, and 13 bases lay in between. CDR3 length: 16 amino acids. CDR3: CASSPIGGSTNEKLFF. CDR3 nucleotide sequence: TGTGCCAGCAGCCCTATCGGAGGATCAACTAATGAAAAACTGTTTTTT.

The rearrangement links TRBV3-1 (or the pseudogene TRBV3-2) to TRBJ1-2, with D possibly being TRBD1 (5 bases). Trimming took off 2 bases at V and 6 bases at J, with 25 bases between the two ends. Looked up from germline, CDR1 is LGHDT and CDR2 is YNNKEL (reference sequence). The CDR3 sequence is 18 residues long. The CDR3 loop is CASSQLGKGVSRVDGYTF. In DNA form, the CDR3 reads TGTGCCAGCAGCCAATTGGGCAAGGGCGTAAGCAGGGTGGATGGCTACACCTTC.

This clone turned up a few times. The chain recombines TRBV3-1 (or the pseudogene TRBV3-2) with TRBJ2-1, with TRBD2 identical over 8 bases. V lost 0 bases, J lost 15 bases, and 13 bases stayed unmatched. The V gene's germline CDR1 is LGHDT and CDR2 YNNKEL (reference sequence). The CDR3 contains 15 residues. CDR3 coding DNA: TGTGCCAGCAGCCAAGAGTTCGGGGGGGCCGTTCGTCTGTTCTTC. This codes for CASSQEFGGAVRLFF.

The chain uses TRBV2 and TRBJ1-6; tentatively, D is TRBD1 (5 bases). The germline gives CDR1 SNHLY, CDR2 FYNNEI. Trimming shortened V by 1 base and J by 9 bases, and 10 bases separated the two germline ends. The CDR3 extends over 14 amino acids. CDR3 region: CASSEGARGSPLHF. CDR3 coding DNA: TGTGCCAGCAGTGAAGGGGCTAGGGGTTCACCCCTCCACTTT.

V gene TRBV4-3 combines with J gene TRBJ2-1; TRBD1 aligns across 9 bases. V shed 0 bases, J shed 6 bases, and the junction held 9 bases outside the gene matches. The CDR3 extends over 17 amino acids. Germline V lookup: CDR1 LGHNA, CDR2 YSLEER. The DNA for the CDR3 is TGCGCCAGCAGCCAAGAATTCGGGGACAGGGAGGGCAATGAGCAGTTCTTC. As protein: CASSQEFGDREGNEQFF.

This chain joins TRBV24-1 and TRBJ2-7; 8 bases match TRBD1. CDR1 is KGHDR and CDR2 is SFDVKD in the germline V gene. V shed 2 bases, J shed 2 bases, and the junction held 7 bases outside the gene matches. The CDR3 has 16 residues. The CDR3 loop is CATSDSTGGTPYEQYF. The CDR3 DNA is TGTGCCACCAGTGATTCTACAGGGGGGACCCCCTACGAGCAGTACTTC.

This chain links TRBV14 with TRBJ2-1; 13 bases map to TRBD2. The V gene end was trimmed by 4 bases and the J gene end by 12 bases; junction bases not matched to a gene: 12. There are 16 residues in the CDR3. CDR1 and CDR2 (germline): SGHDN, FVKESK. The CDR3 region is CASSPPALAGGTGQFF. CDR3 nucleotide sequence: TGTGCCAGCAGCCCTCCGGCACTAGCGGGGGGGACTGGGCAGTTCTTC.

The gene calls are TRBV15 and TRBJ2-3, with 15 bases aligning to TRBD2. The germline V gene encodes CDR1 LNHNV and CDR2 YYDKDF (reference sequence). V shed 3 bases, J shed 5 bases, and the junction held 9 bases outside the gene matches. The CDR3 runs 18 residues. The CDR3 DNA reads TGTGCCACCAGCAGCGGGACTAGCGGGGGGTTGGATAAAGATACGCAGTATTTT. It yields the protein CATSSGTSGGLDKDTQYF.

CDR3 sequence reads: CASSYGLAGAETQYF. CDR3 sequence (DNA): TGTGCCAGCAGTTACGGACTAGCGGGAGCCGAGACCCAGTACTTC. The chain is built from TRBV6-2 or TRBV6-3 and TRBJ2-5; 13 positions agree with TRBD2. J gave up 5 bases and V 2 bases, and 2 bases lay outside the gene matches. There are 15 residues in the CDR3. Germline V gene lookup returns CDR1 MNHEY and CDR2 SVGEGT.

The chain couples TRBV24-1 to TRBJ1-2, with D perhaps TRBD1 (6 bases). CDR3 length: 14 amino acids. Germline V CDR1 and CDR2: KGHDR, SFDVKD. Between the trimmed V and J ends, which lost 5 bases and 4 bases, there was a span of 13 bases. The CDR3 loop is CATSARQGTYGYTF. For the CDR3, the DNA is TGTGCCACCAGTGCTCGGCAGGGGACCTATGGCTACACCTTC.

The chain couples TRBV27 to TRBJ2-5; possible D gene TRBD1, 6 bases. V was clipped by 6 bases and J by 1 base, with 12 bases between them. This CDR3 comprises 14 residues. In germline, CDR1 is MNHEY, CDR2 SMNVEV (reference sequence). The CDR3 loop is CASRPWTAQETQYF. The CDR3 bases are TGTGCCAGCAGACCCTGGACAGCCCAAGAGACCCAGTACTTC.

The J gene is TRBJ2-2, the V gene TRBV5-5, with TRBD1 matching 8 bases. CDR1 and CDR2 from the germline V gene are SGHKS and YYEKEE (reference sequence). The CDR3 runs 17 residues. V shed 3 bases and J 0 bases; nucleotides not matched to a gene: 7. The CDR3 spells CASSSTRTGSNTGELFF. CDR3 DNA: TGTGCCAGCAGCTCCACGCGGACAGGGTCGAACACCGGGGAGCTGTTTTTT.

This clone was detected once. The chain couples TRBV4-3 to TRBJ2-7, with 8 bases aligning to TRBD1. This CDR3 spans 15 amino acids. Germline V lookup: CDR1 LGHNA, CDR2 YSLEER. J was trimmed by 5 bases and V by 0 bases; bases with no gene match: 6. CDR3 sequence: CASSQDWQGADEQYF. In nucleotides, the CDR3 is TGCGCCAGCAGCCAAGATTGGCAGGGGGCGGACGAGCAGTACTTC.

The chain employs TRBV5-1 and TRBJ1-2, with 7 bases lining up with TRBD1. Germline V CDR1 and CDR2: SGHRS, YFSETQ. V lost 1 base, J lost 8 bases, and 11 bases stayed unmatched. The CDR3 extends over 15 amino acids. The chain's CDR3 is CASSLSRDSFGGYTF. The CDR3 DNA reads TGCGCCAGCAGCTTGTCCCGGGACAGTTTTGGGGGCTACACCTTC.